The entry that follows covers one T cell receptor (beta chain) sequence. The specificity of this receptor is unknown. No base quality information exists; no much larger clone differs at one position. TCRbeta CDR3 regions were amplified from genomic DNA using the immunoSEQ Assay, a bias-controlled multiplex PCR. As for the authors' bioinformatics: The number of nucleated cells in each sample was estimated by amplification of reference gene primers within the assay. To quantify the absolute abundance of each unique TCRbeta CDR3 rearrangement, sequence reads were collapsed and filtered. For each sample, productive Simpson clonality was calculated as the square root of Simpson's diversity index across productive rearrangements. TCRdb mirrors the immuneACCESS table, restricted to in-frame sequences. Some clones are absent from its copies; in checked studies, under half trace to an unresolved V gene, and the reason for the others is unknown. The DNA gave D and trimming, while V, J and clone size come from that table. Across this sample there are about 210,000 clones, with 88% seen only once. Around 0.7% of the sample is in the top ten clones.

The sample originates from a study of blood T cell repertoires in COVID-19 (dated by TCRdb to the early 2020s). For the wider study: Collaborator samples came from the United States, Italy and Spain and covered acute and convalescent phases of COVID-19. The sample metadata nearly always contained a de-identified subject ID, COVID-19 status, age in years and sex. The dataset comprised deeply sampled blood TCRbeta repertoires from subjects exposed to, actively infected with, or recovered from COVID-19. HLA class I and class II types, where available, came from metadata supplied by the sample provider rather than from assay-based typing. The samples were drawn from two sources: the first 160 participants of the ongoing ImmuneRACE study, and fewer than 1,500 subjects contributed by 6 global collaborators. The material from the prospective study consisted of cDNA or gDNA derived from T cells, B-cell-depleted T cells, or PBMCs. The repertoires were released in a freely available public database meant as a resource for research on the immune response to SARS-CoV-2.

V drops 6 bases and J drops 0 bases, leaving 8 bases in between. Based on the germline V gene (reference sequence), the CDR1 and CDR2 sequences are LNHDA and SQIVND. The CDR3 runs 13 amino acids, cysteine and phenylalanine included. Solely the CDR3 DNA is kept, with 39 bases framed from the first base. Collaborating institutions collected whole blood in K2EDTA tubes following their own protocols. For TCRbeta analysis, collaborators shipped samples in one of three forms: frozen whole blood, isolated PBMCs, or DNA extracted from either of those sample types. Paper-wide results and their limitations: How much clinical and demographic metadata was included differed by source and by participant, and the metadata was provided uncurated.

This chain is built from TRBV19 and TRBJ1-1, with the D gene call left open. The sequencing sample was made of peripheral blood. The receptor was isolated from a man aged 35 to 55 with acute or convalescent COVID-19. Read as DNA, the sequence is TGTGCCAGTAGCTGGCGGATGAACACTGAAGCTTTCTTT. It encodes CASSWRMNTEAFF.